These T cell receptor beta chains were read from a single sample in a study of blood T cell repertoires in COVID-19. Libraries were prepared by immunoSEQ multiplex PCR; TCRdb keeps only in-frame clonotypes and omits some of them. The table has 100,000 or so clones, 80% to 90% seen once. Sequencing was done on a sample of PBMCs or T cells enriched from blood (not recorded which). These receptors all stem from a woman aged 50 to 65 who had recovered from COVID-19. The CDR3 runs from the conserved cysteine through the conserved F or W. The order of the fields is D gene, V gene, J gene, CDR3 length, clone size, CDR3 DNA, CDR3 protein. The D gene is left open where the match is weak. The size of a clone is reported for some rows only, either as once, few or many, or as a class for expanded clones.

d_gene: TRBD2
v_gene: TRBV6-1
j_gene: TRBJ2-7
len: 17
abundance: .
CDR3nt: TGTGCCAGCAGTGAGGGACTAGCGATTTGGGGTGGCTACGAGCAGTACTTC
CDR3aa: CASSEGLAIWGGYEQYF

d_gene: TRBD1
v_gene: TRBV11-2
j_gene: TRBJ1-2
len: 13
abundance: .
CDR3nt: TGTGCCAGCAGCTTACGGACAGGGGATGGCTACACCTTC
CDR3aa: CASSLRTGDGYTF

d_gene: TRBD1
v_gene: TRBV3-1/TRBV3-2
j_gene: TRBJ1-1
len: 14
abundance: .
CDR3nt: TGTGCCAGCAGCCCGTGGACAGGGGACACTGAAGCTTTCTTT
CDR3aa: CASSPWTGDTEAFF

d_gene: TRBD1
v_gene: TRBV5-4
j_gene: TRBJ1-4
len: 19
abundance: .
CDR3nt: TGTGCCAGCAGCGGAACCGGGACAGGGGGACTATGGACTAATGAAAAACTGTTTTTT
CDR3aa: CASSGTGTGGLWTNEKLFF

d_gene: .
v_gene: TRBV6-5
j_gene: TRBJ1-5
len: 15
abundance: .
CDR3nt: TGTGCCAGCCTTTCGGGGAGGGCGGCGGGTCAGCCCCAGCATTTT
CDR3aa: CASLSGRAAGQPQHF

d_gene: TRBD2
v_gene: TRBV5-1
j_gene: TRBJ2-5
len: 16
abundance: .
CDR3nt: TGCGCCAGCAGCACCGGGACTAGCGGGGGGCAAGAGACCCAGTACTTC
CDR3aa: CASSTGTSGGQETQYF

d_gene: .
v_gene: TRBV18
j_gene: TRBJ2-7
len: 15
abundance: .
CDR3nt: TGTGCCAGCTCTTCCCCCGGTGGAGGAACCTACGAGCAGTACTTC
CDR3aa: CASSSPGGGTYEQYF

d_gene: TRBD1
v_gene: TRBV3-1/TRBV3-2
j_gene: TRBJ1-2
len: 16
abundance: .
CDR3nt: TGTGCCAGCAGCCAGCTCGGGACAGGGGGCGACTATGGCTACACCTTC
CDR3aa: CASSQLGTGGDYGYTF

d_gene: .
v_gene: TRBV28
j_gene: TRBJ1-1
len: 16
abundance: many
CDR3nt: TGTGCCAGCAGTCCCCAAGGGGGAGCCATGAACACTGAAGCTTTCTTT
CDR3aa: CASSPQGGAMNTEAFF

d_gene: TRBD1
v_gene: TRBV27
j_gene: TRBJ1-6
len: 13
abundance: .
CDR3nt: TGTGCCAGCAGTGGCCGGGACAGTGAACCCCTCCACTTT
CDR3aa: CASSGRDSEPLHF

d_gene: .
v_gene: TRBV19
j_gene: TRBJ1-5
len: 14
abundance: .
CDR3nt: TGTGCCAGTAGTATAGAGGGGGGGAATCAGCCCCAGCATTTT
CDR3aa: CASSIEGGNQPQHF

d_gene: TRBD1
v_gene: TRBV28
j_gene: TRBJ2-2
len: 14
abundance: .
CDR3nt: TGTGCCAGCAGTCCCGACAGGGACGACGGGGAGCTGTTTTTT
CDR3aa: CASSPDRDDGELFF

d_gene: .
v_gene: TRBV5-1
j_gene: TRBJ1-1
len: 16
abundance: .
CDR3nt: TGCGCCAGCAGGTTAACGACCGGACAGAAAAACACTGAAGCTTTCTTT
CDR3aa: CASRLTTGQKNTEAFF

d_gene: TRBD2
v_gene: TRBV5-1
j_gene: TRBJ2-1
len: 16
abundance: .
CDR3nt: TGCGCCAGCAGCTTGGCGGCTAGCGGGGTCGCGTATGTGCAGTTCTTC
CDR3aa: CASSLAASGVAYVQFF

d_gene: .
v_gene: TRBV6-5
j_gene: TRBJ2-3
len: 15
abundance: .
CDR3nt: TGTGCCAGCAGTTACTTCACCTCAGGGGCAGATACGCAGTATTTT
CDR3aa: CASSYFTSGADTQYF

d_gene: TRBD2
v_gene: TRBV7-2
j_gene: TRBJ2-1
len: 15
abundance: .
CDR3nt: TGTGCCAGCAGCCTAGCCGGGACTAGCTTCAATGAGCAGTTCTTC
CDR3aa: CASSLAGTSFNEQFF

d_gene: .
v_gene: TRBV6-5
j_gene: TRBJ1-3
len: 15
abundance: .
CDR3nt: TGTGCCAGCAGCAGACAGGCGAGCTCTGGAAACACCATATATTTT
CDR3aa: CASSRQASSGNTIYF

d_gene: TRBD2
v_gene: TRBV28
j_gene: TRBJ2-3
len: 15
abundance: .
CDR3nt: TGTGCCAGCAGTTTGGGTACAGCGGGGAAAGATACGCAGTATTTT
CDR3aa: CASSLGTAGKDTQYF

d_gene: TRBD2
v_gene: TRBV19
j_gene: TRBJ2-1
len: 15
abundance: .
CDR3nt: TGTGCCACCCCCGCGAGGACTAGCGGGGGGGTGGGACAGTTCTTC
CDR3aa: CATPARTSGGVGQFF

d_gene: TRBD2
v_gene: TRBV28
j_gene: TRBJ2-7
len: 15
abundance: few
CDR3nt: TGTGCCAGCAGTTGGAGCGGGGGGTATTCCTACGAGCAGTACTTC
CDR3aa: CASSWSGGYSYEQYF

d_gene: .
v_gene: TRBV6-6
j_gene: TRBJ1-3
len: 16
abundance: .
CDR3nt: TGTGCCAGCAGCCTAAACTCCGGGGGAGTAGGAAACACCATATATTTT
CDR3aa: CASSLNSGGVGNTIYF

d_gene: .
v_gene: TRBV7-8
j_gene: TRBJ2-5
len: 13
abundance: .
CDR3nt: TGTGCCAGCAGCTTGGGGGGAAGAGAGACCCAGTACTTC
CDR3aa: CASSLGGRETQYF

d_gene: .
v_gene: TRBV7-3
j_gene: TRBJ2-3
len: 12
abundance: .
CDR3nt: TGTGCCAGCAGCCCGGGAGAAGATACGCAGTATTTT
CDR3aa: CASSPGEDTQYF

d_gene: TRBD2
v_gene: TRBV10-3
j_gene: TRBJ2-1
len: 15
abundance: .
CDR3nt: TGTGCCATCAGTGTAGCGGGAGATCAATACAATGAGCAGTTCTTC
CDR3aa: CAISVAGDQYNEQFF

d_gene: .
v_gene: TRBV9
j_gene: TRBJ2-1
len: 14
abundance: .
CDR3nt: TGTGCCAGCAGCGTGGGACTGGAGAACAATGAGCAGTTCTTC
CDR3aa: CASSVGLENNEQFF

d_gene: .
v_gene: TRBV7-3
j_gene: TRBJ1-1
len: 15
abundance: .
CDR3nt: TGTGCCAGCAGCTTAATTGGGGGGATGAACACTGAAGCTTTCTTT
CDR3aa: CASSLIGGMNTEAFF

d_gene: TRBD1
v_gene: TRBV15
j_gene: TRBJ2-3
len: 15
abundance: .
CDR3nt: TGTGCCACCAGCGAAGTCAGGGGGCCCTCAGATACGCAGTATTTT
CDR3aa: CATSEVRGPSDTQYF

d_gene: TRBD2
v_gene: TRBV6-5
j_gene: TRBJ2-1
len: 16
abundance: .
CDR3nt: TGTGCCAGCAGTTCCCGACTAGCCCGTGGTTACAATGAGCAGTTCTTC
CDR3aa: CASSSRLARGYNEQFF

d_gene: TRBD2
v_gene: TRBV3-1/TRBV3-2
j_gene: TRBJ2-2
len: 19
abundance: .
CDR3nt: TGTGCCAGCAGCCACCGTTCTACAGCGGGGGGCCAATATGGCGGGGAGCTGTTTTTT
CDR3aa: CASSHRSTAGGQYGGELFF

d_gene: .
v_gene: TRBV11-2
j_gene: TRBJ1-4
len: 15
abundance: .
CDR3nt: TGTGCCAGCAGCTTGATTGGACAGCCCAATGAAAAACTGTTTTTT
CDR3aa: CASSLIGQPNEKLFF

d_gene: .
v_gene: TRBV12-3/TRBV12-4
j_gene: TRBJ2-3
len: 13
abundance: .
CDR3nt: TGTGCCAGCAGTTTTATCCCCAGAGATACGCAGTATTTT
CDR3aa: CASSFIPRDTQYF

d_gene: .
v_gene: TRBV29-1
j_gene: TRBJ1-2
len: 13
abundance: .
CDR3nt: TGCAGCGTTGAAGATGGAGGGTATCAGGGCTACACCTTC
CDR3aa: CSVEDGGYQGYTF

d_gene: .
v_gene: TRBV2
j_gene: TRBJ1-2
len: 13
abundance: .
CDR3nt: TGTGCCACCACTTCCGGGGTCGGCTATGGCTACACCTTC
CDR3aa: CATTSGVGYGYTF

d_gene: TRBD2
v_gene: TRBV28
j_gene: TRBJ2-7
len: 14
abundance: .
CDR3nt: TGTGCCAGCACCACGCCGAGCGGGGCCTACGAGCAGTACTTC
CDR3aa: CASTTPSGAYEQYF

d_gene: .
v_gene: TRBV5-1
j_gene: TRBJ1-1
len: 15
abundance: .
CDR3nt: TGCGCCAGCACCCCTGTTGTGGGGCTTGGCACTGAAGCTTTCTTT
CDR3aa: CASTPVVGLGTEAFF

d_gene: TRBD1
v_gene: TRBV7-3
j_gene: TRBJ2-3
len: 17
abundance: few
CDR3nt: TGTGCCAGCAGCATTGGACAGGGGATAACTAGCACAGATACGCAGTATTTT
CDR3aa: CASSIGQGITSTDTQYF

d_gene: TRBD1
v_gene: TRBV19
j_gene: TRBJ1-5
len: 17
abundance: .
CDR3nt: TGTGCCAGTAGTCCTAGGGGGACAGGGGTGAGCAATCAGCCCCAGCATTTT
CDR3aa: CASSPRGTGVSNQPQHF

d_gene: TRBD1
v_gene: TRBV7-6
j_gene: TRBJ2-2
len: 17
abundance: .
CDR3nt: TGTGCCAGCAGCCCAAGTGGACAGGGGGCGACCACCGGGGAGCTGTTTTTT
CDR3aa: CASSPSGQGATTGELFF

d_gene: TRBD1
v_gene: TRBV5-4
j_gene: TRBJ1-6
len: 15
abundance: .
CDR3nt: TGTGCCAGCAGCCCCGGACAGGGGACGGATTCACCCCTCCACTTT
CDR3aa: CASSPGQGTDSPLHF

d_gene: .
v_gene: TRBV6-5
j_gene: TRBJ1-1
len: 15
abundance: .
CDR3nt: TGTGCCAGCAGCGGGGGTGGGTATTTAGATACTGAAGCTTTCTTT
CDR3aa: CASSGGGYLDTEAFF

d_gene: .
v_gene: TRBV18
j_gene: TRBJ1-2
len: 14
abundance: .
CDR3nt: TGTGCCAGCTCACCGGTAACAGGAGTGTGGGGCTACACCTTC
CDR3aa: CASSPVTGVWGYTF

d_gene: TRBD1
v_gene: TRBV9
j_gene: TRBJ1-5
len: 15
abundance: .
CDR3nt: TGTGCCAGCTCTGAGACAGGGAGGATCAATCAGCCCCAGCATTTT
CDR3aa: CASSETGRINQPQHF

d_gene: .
v_gene: TRBV6-4
j_gene: TRBJ1-2
len: 13
abundance: once
CDR3nt: TGTGCCAGCAGCGCCGGACTGAACTATGGCTACACCTTC
CDR3aa: CASSAGLNYGYTF

d_gene: .
v_gene: TRBV19
j_gene: TRBJ1-3
len: 14
abundance: .
CDR3nt: TGTGCCAGTAGTATGGACAGCTCTGGAAACACCATATATTTT
CDR3aa: CASSMDSSGNTIYF

d_gene: .
v_gene: TRBV19
j_gene: TRBJ2-1
len: 16
abundance: .
CDR3nt: TGTGCCAGTAGTGCGAGGGACACCCGGCGCTCGGATGAGCAGTTCTTC
CDR3aa: CASSARDTRRSDEQFF

d_gene: TRBD2
v_gene: TRBV28
j_gene: TRBJ2-1
len: 15
abundance: .
CDR3nt: TGTGCCAGCCTCCCCCGAGGACTAGGGGCCAATGAGCAGTTCTTC
CDR3aa: CASLPRGLGANEQFF

d_gene: .
v_gene: TRBV5-1
j_gene: TRBJ1-1
len: 18
abundance: .
CDR3nt: TGCGCCAGCAGCTTAGACGAGTGGGCCCCCGAAGAGGGCACTGAAGCTTTCTTT
CDR3aa: CASSLDEWAPEEGTEAFF

d_gene: TRBD1
v_gene: TRBV6-6
j_gene: TRBJ1-2
len: 15
abundance: .
CDR3nt: TGTGCCAGCAGGCCCCCGGGACAGGGATTATATGGCTACACCTTC
CDR3aa: CASRPPGQGLYGYTF

d_gene: .
v_gene: TRBV7-9
j_gene: TRBJ2-7
len: 14
abundance: .
CDR3nt: TGTGCCAGCAGCCCTTACGAACAGGAATACGAGCAGTACTTC
CDR3aa: CASSPYEQEYEQYF

d_gene: .
v_gene: TRBV6-5
j_gene: TRBJ1-5
len: 12
abundance: .
CDR3nt: TGTGCCAGCTCCCGGGGGGACCAGCCCCAGCATTTT
CDR3aa: CASSRGDQPQHF

d_gene: TRBD1
v_gene: TRBV19
j_gene: TRBJ2-2
len: 16
abundance: once
CDR3nt: TGTGCCAGTAGATATCGGGACAGTTCGAACACCGGGGAGCTGTTTTTT
CDR3aa: CASRYRDSSNTGELFF

d_gene: .
v_gene: TRBV3-1/TRBV3-2
j_gene: TRBJ2-3
len: 14
abundance: .
CDR3nt: TGTGCCAGCAGCCAAGAGGGGAGGTCAGATACGCAGTATTTT
CDR3aa: CASSQEGRSDTQYF

d_gene: .
v_gene: TRBV23-1
j_gene: TRBJ1-5
len: 13
abundance: .
CDR3nt: TGCGCCAGCAGTCTTAAAGGCGGGAAGCCCCAGCATTTT
CDR3aa: CASSLKGGKPQHF